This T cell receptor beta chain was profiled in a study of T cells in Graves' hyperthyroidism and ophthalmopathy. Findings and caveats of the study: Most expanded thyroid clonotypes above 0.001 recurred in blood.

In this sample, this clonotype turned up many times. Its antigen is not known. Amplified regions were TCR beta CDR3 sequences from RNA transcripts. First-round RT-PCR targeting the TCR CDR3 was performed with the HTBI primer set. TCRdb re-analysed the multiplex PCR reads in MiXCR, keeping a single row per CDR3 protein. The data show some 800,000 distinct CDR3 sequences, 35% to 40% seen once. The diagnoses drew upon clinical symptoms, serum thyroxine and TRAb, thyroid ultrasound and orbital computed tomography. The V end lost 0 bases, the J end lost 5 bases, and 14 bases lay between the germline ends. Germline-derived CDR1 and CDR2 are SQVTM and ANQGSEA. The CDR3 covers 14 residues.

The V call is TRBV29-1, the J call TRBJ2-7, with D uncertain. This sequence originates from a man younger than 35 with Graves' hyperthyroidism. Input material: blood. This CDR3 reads CSVEEGQVPNEQYF. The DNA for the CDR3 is TGCAGCGTTGAAGAAGGGCAGGTCCCTAACGAGCAGTACTTC.